This is a list of T cell receptor beta chains from one sample in a study of shared clonotypes between healthy human individuals. Clones were read by immunoSEQ multiplex PCR, and TCRdb kept only the in-frame ones, dropping some. The sample includes over 850,000 clones, roughly 74% of them seen just once. Sequencing used memory CD4+ T cells from PBMCs. These receptors came from a man younger than 30 in good health. Some clones in this sample may be carry-over from other donors' samples. Each CDR3 is given with its conserved first and last residue. Fields, in order: J gene, clone size, CDR3 length, V gene, D gene, CDR3 DNA, CDR3 protein. The D gene is left open where the match is weak. Size tells how often a clone was seen (once, few, many) or the class of an expanded clone, and some rows leave it out.

J: TRBJ2-2; size: .; length: 13; V: TRBV29-1; D: TRBD1; DNA: TGCAGCGTTGCCGGGACAGGGACCGGGGAGCTGTTTTTT; CDR3: CSVAGTGTGELFF
J: TRBJ2-7; size: .; length: 15; V: TRBV11-2; D: TRBD1; DNA: TGTGCCAGCAGGCCTCCGGGACAGAGTCCTTACGAGCAGTACTTC; CDR3: CASRPPGQSPYEQYF
J: TRBJ1-1; size: once; length: 16; V: TRBV23-1; D: .; DNA: TGCGCCAGCAGTCCCCCCCCGAGGCAGGAGGACACTGAAGCTTTCTTT; CDR3: CASSPPPRQEDTEAFF
J: TRBJ2-3; size: many; length: 14; V: TRBV2; D: .; DNA: TGTGCCAGCAGTGTAAGCGCTAGCACAGATACGCAGTATTTT; CDR3: CASSVSASTDTQYF
J: TRBJ1-5; size: .; length: 13; V: TRBV10-2; D: .; DNA: TGCGCCAGCAGTGAGTCTGGTAGTCAGCCCCAGCATTTT; CDR3: CASSESGSQPQHF
J: TRBJ2-7; size: .; length: 15; V: TRBV28; D: .; DNA: TGTGCCAGCAGTTTACCGGGTCCCCAGACCTACGAGCAGTACTTC; CDR3: CASSLPGPQTYEQYF
J: TRBJ1-1; size: few; length: 11; V: TRBV6-6; D: .; DNA: TGTGCCAGCAGCTGGCTCGCTGAAGCTTTCTTT; CDR3: CASSWLAEAFF
J: TRBJ1-5; size: .; length: 13; V: TRBV7-2; D: .; DNA: TGTGCCAGCAGTTTTCGAGGGGGGCAGCCCCAGCATTTT; CDR3: CASSFRGGQPQHF
J: TRBJ2-1; size: many; length: 13; V: TRBV7-3; D: TRBD2; DNA: TGTGCCAGCAGCTTAGCGTATAGCGGGGAGCAGTTCTTC; CDR3: CASSLAYSGEQFF
J: TRBJ2-2; size: .; length: 15; V: TRBV5-1; D: TRBD1; DNA: TGCGCCAGCAGCGGACAGGGGCGGAACACCGGGGAGCTGTTTTTT; CDR3: CASSGQGRNTGELFF
J: TRBJ2-7; size: .; length: 12; V: TRBV6-1; D: .; DNA: TGTGCCAGCAGTGAACTCCGGGACCGGAGGTACTTC; CDR3: CASSELRDRRYF
J: TRBJ2-2; size: .; length: 14; V: TRBV4-3; D: .; DNA: TGCGCCAGCAGCCAATTCCTGAACACCGGGGAGCTGTTTTTT; CDR3: CASSQFLNTGELFF
J: TRBJ1-3; size: few; length: 15; V: TRBV7-6; D: .; DNA: TGTGCCAGCAGCTTCGACAGCCTCTCTGGAAACACCATATATTTT; CDR3: CASSFDSLSGNTIYF
J: TRBJ1-3; size: .; length: 16; V: TRBV9; D: .; DNA: TGTGCCAGCAGCATTAAGTGGGGGGGCACCGGAAACACCATATATTTT; CDR3: CASSIKWGGTGNTIYF
J: TRBJ2-7; size: .; length: 15; V: TRBV11-1; D: .; DNA: TGTGCCAGCAGCTTAGTTTCTGGACAACGCAGCGAGCAGTACTTC; CDR3: CASSLVSGQRSEQYF
J: TRBJ1-4; size: .; length: 15; V: TRBV18; D: TRBD1; DNA: TGTGCCAGCTCACCAGCTCTGGGGACAGACGAAAAACTGTTTTTT; CDR3: CASSPALGTDEKLFF
J: TRBJ2-3; size: once; length: 12; V: TRBV6-5; D: .; DNA: TGTGCCAGCAGGTCCTCGGGAGATACGCAGTATTTT; CDR3: CASRSSGDTQYF
J: TRBJ2-1; size: .; length: 15; V: TRBV9; D: .; DNA: TGTGCCAGCAGCGTATCTACCGATACCTACAATGAGCAGTTCTTC; CDR3: CASSVSTDTYNEQFF
J: TRBJ1-1; size: .; length: 13; V: TRBV5-1; D: .; DNA: TGCGCCAGCAGCTTGGCTTGGGCGACTGAAGCTTTCTTT; CDR3: CASSLAWATEAFF
J: TRBJ2-7; size: .; length: 17; V: TRBV27; D: TRBD2; DNA: TGTGCCAGCAGTTTATACCCCGAAGCGGGGCTTACCTACGAGCAGTACTTC; CDR3: CASSLYPEAGLTYEQYF
J: TRBJ2-7; size: .; length: 11; V: TRBV28; D: .; DNA: TGTGCCAGCACCACAATTCGAGAGCAGTACTTC; CDR3: CASTTIREQYF
J: TRBJ2-6; size: .; length: 15; V: TRBV18; D: .; DNA: TGTGCCAGCTCTCCCAGGGTATCCGGGGCCAACGTCCTGACTTTC; CDR3: CASSPRVSGANVLTF
J: TRBJ2-1; size: .; length: 15; V: TRBV28; D: TRBD2; DNA: TGTGCCAGCAGCCCACTAGCGGGAGGAGGAAATGAGCAGTTCTTC; CDR3: CASSPLAGGGNEQFF
J: TRBJ1-4; size: .; length: 15; V: TRBV9; D: .; DNA: TGTGCCAGCAGCGGGGGGGCAGGGCTCACCGAAAAACTGTTTTTT; CDR3: CASSGGAGLTEKLFF
J: TRBJ2-7; size: .; length: 16; V: TRBV4-2; D: .; DNA: TGTGCCAGCAGCCAAGCCGGCGGGAATAAGGCCTACGAGCAGTACTTC; CDR3: CASSQAGGNKAYEQYF
J: TRBJ1-2; size: .; length: 14; V: TRBV27; D: TRBD1; DNA: TGTGCCAGCGGGACTAGGGGGCATAACTATGGCTACACCTTC; CDR3: CASGTRGHNYGYTF
J: TRBJ2-1; size: .; length: 15; V: TRBV5-1; D: .; DNA: TGCGCCAGCAGCTTTGGACTGACCTCCTACAATGAGCAGTTCTTC; CDR3: CASSFGLTSYNEQFF
J: TRBJ2-7; size: few; length: 14; V: TRBV28; D: .; DNA: TGTGCCAGCAGGCAAGCTAGCGTGGCCTACGAGCAGTACTTC; CDR3: CASRQASVAYEQYF
J: TRBJ2-3; size: few; length: 18; V: TRBV14; D: TRBD2; DNA: TGTGCCAGCAGCTCTCGGACTAGCGGGGGGCTTAGCACAGATACGCAGTATTTT; CDR3: CASSSRTSGGLSTDTQYF
J: TRBJ1-2; size: .; length: 15; V: TRBV7-2; D: .; DNA: TGTGCCAGCAGCTTAGACAGAGCAGCTAACTATGGCTACACCTTC; CDR3: CASSLDRAANYGYTF
J: TRBJ2-1; size: .; length: 14; V: TRBV9; D: .; DNA: TGTGCCAGCAGCCCGCGGACTAGGGGGGATGAGCAGTTCTTC; CDR3: CASSPRTRGDEQFF
J: TRBJ1-3; size: .; length: 14; V: TRBV6-5; D: .; DNA: TGTGCCAGCAGGTCCCCCGGGACTACAAACACCATATATTTT; CDR3: CASRSPGTTNTIYF
J: TRBJ2-1; size: .; length: 15; V: TRBV6-4; D: .; DNA: TGTGCCAGCAGTGAGGGCGGACCCATTTACAATGAGCAGTTCTTC; CDR3: CASSEGGPIYNEQFF
J: TRBJ2-5; size: .; length: 10; V: TRBV28; D: .; DNA: TGTGCCAGCAGAATTCTAGCCCAGTACTTC; CDR3: CASRILAQYF
J: TRBJ1-2; size: .; length: 13; V: TRBV5-6; D: .; DNA: TGTGCCAGCAGCTTGGCGGGGGGATATGGCTACACCTTC; CDR3: CASSLAGGYGYTF
J: TRBJ2-7; size: .; length: 15; V: TRBV2; D: TRBD2; DNA: TGTGCCAGCAGTAGGGGACTAGCGGGCGGCTACGAGCAGTACTTC; CDR3: CASSRGLAGGYEQYF
J: TRBJ1-1; size: once; length: 14; V: TRBV14; D: .; DNA: TGTGCCAGCAGCCAAGTCAGGGGTAGCACTGAAGCTTTCTTT; CDR3: CASSQVRGSTEAFF
J: TRBJ2-6; size: .; length: 17; V: TRBV30; D: .; DNA: TGTGCCTGGAGTAGGCGCCTGGGAGGAGCTGGGGCCAACGTCCTGACTTTC; CDR3: CAWSRRLGGAGANVLTF
J: TRBJ2-3; size: .; length: 15; V: TRBV7-3; D: TRBD2; DNA: TGTGCCAGCAGCTTCGGGACTAGTGGGGCAGATACGCAGTATTTT; CDR3: CASSFGTSGADTQYF
J: TRBJ2-5; size: .; length: 14; V: TRBV7-9; D: TRBD2; DNA: TGTGCCAGCAGCTCCCGACTAGCGGGAGAGACCCAGTACTTC; CDR3: CASSSRLAGETQYF
J: TRBJ2-3; size: .; length: 13; V: TRBV14; D: TRBD2; DNA: TGTGCCAGCAGCCGAGCGGGAGCAGATACGCAGTATTTT; CDR3: CASSRAGADTQYF
J: TRBJ1-1; size: .; length: 17; V: TRBV4-1; D: .; DNA: TGCGCCAGCAGCCTGAGCGAGGGCAGGCGTATGAACACTGAAGCTTTCTTT; CDR3: CASSLSEGRRMNTEAFF
J: TRBJ1-5; size: few; length: 14; V: TRBV28; D: .; DNA: TGTGCCAGCCGGCGGGACTTGAGCAATCAGCCCCAGCATTTT; CDR3: CASRRDLSNQPQHF